A single T cell receptor (beta chain) is shown here with its context. In the authors' workflow: Researchers report that nucleated cell counts were estimated from reference gene primer amplification. Repertoires were generated with immunoSEQ multiplex PCR, while TCRdb's copy carries only in-frame clones and drops some. That table furnishes V, J and clone size, whereas the DNA furnished D and trimming. The data hold about 400,000 clones, with around 86% observed a single time. The V segment lost 0 bases and the J segment 2 bases; nucleotides outside the gene matches: 7. The CDR3 length is 16 residues. Germline V gene sequence: CDR1 ENHRY, CDR2 SYGVKD. This sample was included in a study of blood T cell repertoires in COVID-19.

This TCR was recovered from a human donor in a cohort sampled during active COVID-19. The sequenced material came from peripheral blood. The chain combines TRBV10-3 with TRBJ2-7; TRBD2 agrees at 7 bases. Here the CDR3 reads CAISESGGDTAYEQYF. The CDR3 coding sequence is TGTGCCATCAGTGAGTCGGGGGGGGATACTGCCTACGAGCAGTACTTC.